This is a list of T cell receptor beta chains from one sample in a study of cytomegalovirus exposure and HLA in healthy donors. The assay was immunoSEQ multiplex PCR, and TCRdb's table has in-frame clones only and misses some. The table lists about 160,000 clones, 77% of them singletons, with around 3.4% in the top ten. Sequenced: PBMCs. The receptors stem from a man in his thirties or forties in good health and CMV-seropositive. Both conserved end residues are part of each CDR3. Fields, in order: J gene, D gene, V gene, clone size, CDR3 protein, CDR3 DNA. The D gene is left open where the match is weak. Expanded clones get a size class; other rows say once, few or many, or leave the size out.

J: TRBJ2-1
D: -
V: TRBV27
size: -
CDR3: CASFSSYNEQFF
DNA: TGTGCCAGCTTCAGTTCCTACAATGAGCAGTTCTTC

J: TRBJ2-1
D: -
V: TRBV20-1
size: few
CDR3: CSASVDEQFF
DNA: TGCAGTGCTAGTGTAGATGAGCAGTTCTTC

J: TRBJ2-7
D: TRBD1
V: TRBV7-2
size: -
CDR3: CASSRFRQGLDEQYF
DNA: TGTGCCAGCAGCCGTTTCCGACAGGGATTGGACGAGCAGTACTTC

J: TRBJ1-2
D: -
V: TRBV11-3
size: -
CDR3: CASSSGDYGYTF
DNA: TGTGCCAGCAGCTCGGGAGATTATGGCTACACCTTC

J: TRBJ2-5
D: TRBD2
V: TRBV2
size: -
CDR3: CASTDSARGAQYF
DNA: TGTGCCAGCACTGACTCCGCGCGGGGGGCTCAGTACTTC

J: TRBJ2-1
D: -
V: TRBV5-8
size: -
CDR3: CASSREPALYNEQFF
DNA: TGTGCCAGCAGTAGGGAGCCGGCCCTTTACAATGAGCAGTTCTTC

J: TRBJ1-2
D: TRBD1
V: TRBV11-2
size: -
CDR3: CASSSKPGTGVGYGYTF
DNA: TGTGCCAGCAGCTCAAAACCGGGGACAGGGGTGGGCTATGGCTACACCTTC

J: TRBJ1-4
D: TRBD1
V: TRBV18
size: -
CDR3: CASSHRDSPNEKLFF
DNA: TGTGCCAGCTCACACCGGGACAGCCCTAATGAAAAACTGTTTTTT

J: TRBJ1-5
D: -
V: TRBV27
size: once
CDR3: CASSYTGVDQPQHF
DNA: TGTGCCAGCAGTTACACGGGGGTTGATCAGCCCCAGCATTTT

J: TRBJ1-5
D: TRBD1
V: TRBV6-5
size: -
CDR3: CASSGTGLYQPQHF
DNA: TGTGCCAGCTCCGGGACAGGGTTGTATCAGCCCCAGCATTTT

J: TRBJ2-2
D: TRBD2
V: TRBV5-1
size: -
CDR3: CASSISGGDRTGELFF
DNA: TGCGCCAGCAGCATTAGCGGGGGGGATCGCACCGGGGAGCTGTTTTTT

J: TRBJ1-5
D: -
V: TRBV10-3
size: -
CDR3: CAIRVQVNQPQHF
DNA: TGTGCCATCAGGGTACAGGTTAATCAGCCCCAGCATTTT

J: TRBJ1-5
D: -
V: TRBV30
size: -
CDR3: CAWSNSHGNQPQHF
DNA: TGTGCCTGGAGTAACAGTCATGGCAATCAGCCCCAGCATTTT

J: TRBJ2-3
D: -
V: TRBV6-1
size: -
CDR3: CASSDPGGTTDTQYF
DNA: TGTGCCAGCAGCGATCCTGGGGGGACCACAGATACGCAGTATTTT

J: TRBJ1-5
D: -
V: TRBV5-6
size: -
CDR3: CASSLWGERQPQHF
DNA: TGTGCCAGCAGCTTGTGGGGCGAGCGTCAGCCCCAGCATTTT